The next 2 T cell receptor beta chains were all read from a single sample in a study of blood T cells in healthy people across ages. Sample-barcoded 5' priming and a J-beta primer mix drove a second PCR of about 6 to 12 cycles. TCRdb called the 5' RACE reads again in MiXCR, with one record for every CDR3 protein. Among over 1,300,000 distinct CDR3 sequences listed, approximately 59% were seen once. The sequencing input was blood. The receptors shown here come from a man aged 18 to 30 in good health.

The table lists this clonotype with a few counts. The V and J genes are TRBV29-1 and TRBJ2-7; perhaps TRBD1 as D (6 bases). V shed 1 base and J shed 2 bases, with 21 bases lying between them. Germline V gives CDR1 SQVTM, CDR2 ANQGSEA. The CDR3 sequence is 17 residues long. The CDR3: CSVEVGYGRGPPYEQYF. The CDR3, as DNA: TGCAGCGTTGAAGTAGGGTATGGCAGGGGCCCCCCCTACGAGCAGTACTTC.

This clonotype has a handful of counts. The rearrangement uses TRBV7-2 and TRBJ2-7; TRBD1 aligns across 8 bases. The CDR3 totals 16 residues. With V trimmed by 4 bases and J by 1 base, 9 bases remained unmatched. Germline CDR1 reads SGHTA; CDR2 reads FQGNSA. The CDR3 nucleotides read TGTGCCAGCAGCTCCTTCACTGGACAGGGTTCCTACGAGCAGTACTTC. It yields the protein CASSSFTGQGSYEQYF.